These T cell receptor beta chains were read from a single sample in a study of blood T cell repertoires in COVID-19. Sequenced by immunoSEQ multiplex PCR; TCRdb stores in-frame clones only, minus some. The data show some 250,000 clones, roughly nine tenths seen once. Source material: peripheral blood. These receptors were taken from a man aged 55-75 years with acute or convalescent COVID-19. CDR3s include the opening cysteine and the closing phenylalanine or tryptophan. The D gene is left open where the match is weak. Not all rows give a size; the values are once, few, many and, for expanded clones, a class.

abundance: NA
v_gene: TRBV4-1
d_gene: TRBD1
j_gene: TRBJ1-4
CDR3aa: CASSHQRQGGEKLFF
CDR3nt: TGCGCCAGCAGCCACCAGAGACAGGGGGGAGAAAAACTGTTTTTT

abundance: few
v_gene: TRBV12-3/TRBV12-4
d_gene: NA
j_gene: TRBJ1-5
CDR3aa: CASSLSQGQPQHF
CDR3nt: TGTGCCAGCAGCCTATCACAGGGCCAACCCCAGCATTTT

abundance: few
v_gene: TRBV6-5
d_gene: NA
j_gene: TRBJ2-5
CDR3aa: CASRRAGAETQYF
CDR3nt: TGTGCCAGCAGGCGGGCGGGGGCAGAGACCCAGTACTTC

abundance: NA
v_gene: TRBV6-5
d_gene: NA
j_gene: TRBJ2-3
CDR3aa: CASRKRADTQYF
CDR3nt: TGTGCCAGCAGAAAGAGGGCAGATACGCAGTATTTT

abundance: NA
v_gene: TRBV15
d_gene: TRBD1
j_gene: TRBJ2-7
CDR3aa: CATSRVWGTGGFYEQYF
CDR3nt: TGTGCCACCAGCAGAGTGTGGGGGACAGGGGGTTTCTACGAGCAGTACTTC

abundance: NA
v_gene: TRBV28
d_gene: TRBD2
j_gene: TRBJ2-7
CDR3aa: CASSLGTSANPPYEQYF
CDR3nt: TGTGCCAGCAGTCTAGGGACTAGCGCGAATCCTCCCTACGAGCAGTACTTC

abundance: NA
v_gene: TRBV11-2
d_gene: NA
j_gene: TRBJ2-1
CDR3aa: CASSLGPVEQFF
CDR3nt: TGTGCCAGCAGCTTAGGGCCAGTTGAGCAGTTCTTC

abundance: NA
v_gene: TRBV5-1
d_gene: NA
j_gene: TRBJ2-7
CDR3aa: CASSLKADYEQYF
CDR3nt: TGCGCCAGCAGCTTGAAGGCGGACTACGAGCAGTACTTC

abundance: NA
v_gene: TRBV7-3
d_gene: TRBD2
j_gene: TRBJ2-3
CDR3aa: CASSRGLAGDTQYF
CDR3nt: TGTGCCAGCAGCAGGGGACTAGCGGGAGATACGCAGTATTTT

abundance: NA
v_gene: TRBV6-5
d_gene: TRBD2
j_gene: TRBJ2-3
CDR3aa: CASRRTSGRDTQYF
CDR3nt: TGTGCCAGCAGAAGGACTAGCGGGAGAGATACGCAGTATTTT

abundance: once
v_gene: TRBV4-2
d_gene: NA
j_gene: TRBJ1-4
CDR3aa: CASSQDPQSTNEKLFF
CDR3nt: TGTGCCAGCAGCCAAGATCCCCAGTCAACTAATGAAAAACTGTTTTTT

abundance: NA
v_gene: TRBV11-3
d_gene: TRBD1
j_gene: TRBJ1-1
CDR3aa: CASSYTDRANTEAFF
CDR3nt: TGTGCCAGCAGCTACACGGACAGGGCAAACACTGAAGCTTTCTTT

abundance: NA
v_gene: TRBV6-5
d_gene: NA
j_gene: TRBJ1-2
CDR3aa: CASTGRSHGYTF
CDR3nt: TGTGCCAGCACCGGGAGAAGTCACGGCTACACCTTC

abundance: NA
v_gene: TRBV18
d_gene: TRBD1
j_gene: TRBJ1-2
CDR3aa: CASSRQGSDGYTF
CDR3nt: TGTGCCAGCTCACGACAGGGATCCGACGGCTACACCTTC

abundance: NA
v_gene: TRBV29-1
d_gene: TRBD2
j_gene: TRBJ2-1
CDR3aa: CSVKAGTSGRNEQFF
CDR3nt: TGCAGCGTGAAAGCCGGGACTAGCGGGAGAAATGAGCAGTTCTTC

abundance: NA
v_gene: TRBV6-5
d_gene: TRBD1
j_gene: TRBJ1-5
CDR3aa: CASRPGTGFEPQHF
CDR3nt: TGTGCCAGCAGACCCGGGACAGGGTTTGAGCCCCAGCATTTT

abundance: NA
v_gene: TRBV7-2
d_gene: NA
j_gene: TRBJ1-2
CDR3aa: CASSSGGGVNYGYTF
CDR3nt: TGTGCCAGCAGCTCGGGGGGAGGGGTTAACTATGGCTACACCTTC

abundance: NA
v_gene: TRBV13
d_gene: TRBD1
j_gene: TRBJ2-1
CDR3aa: CASSLGYPYRGAYNEQFF
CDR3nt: TGTGCCAGCAGCTTAGGCTACCCTTACAGGGGAGCCTACAATGAGCAGTTCTTC